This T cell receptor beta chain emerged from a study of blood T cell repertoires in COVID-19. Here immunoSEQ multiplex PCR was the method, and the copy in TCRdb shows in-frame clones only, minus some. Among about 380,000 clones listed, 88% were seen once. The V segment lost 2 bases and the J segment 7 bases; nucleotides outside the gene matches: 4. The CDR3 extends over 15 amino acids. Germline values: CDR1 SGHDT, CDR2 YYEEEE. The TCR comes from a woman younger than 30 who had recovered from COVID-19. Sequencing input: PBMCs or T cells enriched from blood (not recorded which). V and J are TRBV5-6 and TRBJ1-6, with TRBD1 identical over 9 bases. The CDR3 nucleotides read TGTGCCAGCAGCTTCGGGACAGGGCCCAATTCACCCCTCCACTTT. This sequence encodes CASSFGTGPNSPLHF.